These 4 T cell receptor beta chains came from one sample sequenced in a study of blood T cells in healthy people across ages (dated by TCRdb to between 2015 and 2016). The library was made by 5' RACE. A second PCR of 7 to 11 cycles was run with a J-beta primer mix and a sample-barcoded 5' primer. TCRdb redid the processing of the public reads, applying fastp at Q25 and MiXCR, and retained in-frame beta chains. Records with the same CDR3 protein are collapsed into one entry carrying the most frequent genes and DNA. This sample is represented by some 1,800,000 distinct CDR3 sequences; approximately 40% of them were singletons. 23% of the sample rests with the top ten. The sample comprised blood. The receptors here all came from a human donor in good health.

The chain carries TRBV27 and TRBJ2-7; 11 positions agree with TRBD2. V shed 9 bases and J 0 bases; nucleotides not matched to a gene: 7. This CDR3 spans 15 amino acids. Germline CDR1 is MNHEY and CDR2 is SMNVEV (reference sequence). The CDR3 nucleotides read TGTGCCAGTAACATAGCGGGGGGGAGCTCCTACGAGCAGTACTTC. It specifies CASNIAGGSSYEQYF.

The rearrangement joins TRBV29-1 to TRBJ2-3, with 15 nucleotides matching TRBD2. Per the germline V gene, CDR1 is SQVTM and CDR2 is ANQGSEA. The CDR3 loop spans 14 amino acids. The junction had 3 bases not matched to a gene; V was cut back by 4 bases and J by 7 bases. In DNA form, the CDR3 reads TGCAGCGTTGGGACTAGCGGGGGGGCAAATACGCAGTATTTT. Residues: CSVGTSGGANTQYF.

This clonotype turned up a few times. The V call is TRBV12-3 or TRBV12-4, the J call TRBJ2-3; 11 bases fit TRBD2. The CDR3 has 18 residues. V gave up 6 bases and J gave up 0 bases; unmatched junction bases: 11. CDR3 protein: CASSPDLAGGFSTDTQYF. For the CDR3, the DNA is TGTGCCAGCAGCCCCGATCTAGCGGGGGGCTTTAGCACAGATACGCAGTATTTT.

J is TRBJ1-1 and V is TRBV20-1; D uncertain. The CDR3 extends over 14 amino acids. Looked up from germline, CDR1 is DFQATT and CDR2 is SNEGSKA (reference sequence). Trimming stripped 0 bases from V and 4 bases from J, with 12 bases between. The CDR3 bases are TGCAGTGCTAGAGATACACGGGGAAGCACTGAAGCTTTCTTT. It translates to CSARDTRGSTEAFF.